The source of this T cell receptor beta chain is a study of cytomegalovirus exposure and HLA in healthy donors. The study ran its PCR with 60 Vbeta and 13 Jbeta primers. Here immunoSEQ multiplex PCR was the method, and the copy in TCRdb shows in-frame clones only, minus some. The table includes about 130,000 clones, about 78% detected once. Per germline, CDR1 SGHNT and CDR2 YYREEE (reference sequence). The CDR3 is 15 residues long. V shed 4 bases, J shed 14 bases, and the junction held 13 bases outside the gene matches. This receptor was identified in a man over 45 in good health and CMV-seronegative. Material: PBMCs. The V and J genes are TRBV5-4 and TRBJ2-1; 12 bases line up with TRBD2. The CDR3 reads CASSIPGLAGSQKFF. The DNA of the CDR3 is TGTGCCAGCAGCATCCCGGGACTAGCGGGTTCACAGAAGTTCTTC. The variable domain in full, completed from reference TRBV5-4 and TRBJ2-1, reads ETGVTQSPTHLIKTRGQQVTLRCSSQSGHNTVSWYQQALGQGPQFIFQYYREEENGRGNFPPRFSGLQFPNYSSELNVNALELDDSALYLCASSIPGLAGSQKFFGPGTRLTVL.